Listed here are 26 T cell receptor beta chains from one sample, sequenced in a study of T cells expressing NK-cell markers (dated by TCRdb to 2018 to 2020). The method behind the library was 5' RACE. These reads were obtained on an Illumina HiSeq 2000. TCRdb reprocessed the reads and assigns one entry to each CDR3 protein sequence, leaving out DNA. The table kept for this sample lists 500,000 to 700,000 distinct CDR3 sequences. The top ten clones comprise under 4.5% of the sample. The sample was blood T cells: a sorted CD56 or NKG2C T cell subset, CD4+ or CD8+ T cells, or bulk PBMC T cells (not recorded which). These receptor sequences come from a man younger than 35 in good health. Donor details come from another sample of the same person, matched by shared clones.

The rearrangement links TRBV12-3 or TRBV12-4 to TRBJ2-2; lacking DNA, the TRBD2 call made by TCRdb goes unchecked. This CDR3 comprises 15 residues. The CDR3 loop reads CASRTSGLRSGELFF.

This chain links TRBV9 with TRBJ2-4. The germline V gene has CDR1 SGDLS and CDR2 YYNGEE. The CDR3 has 15 amino acids. CDR3 in amino acids: CASSVDSSTKNIQYF.

The rearrangement uses TRBV20-1 and TRBJ1-6; there is no DNA to check the TCRdb D call of TRBD1. The CDR3 consists of 16 residues. The germline gives CDR1 DFQATT, CDR2 SNEGSKA (reference sequence). CDR3: CSARRDTSSYNSPLHF.

This chain connects TRBV12-3 or TRBV12-4 to TRBJ1-2; with no DNA, the TCRdb D assignment of TRBD1 cannot be verified. The CDR3 has 14 amino acids. The CDR3 sequence: CASSQTGGVHGYTF.

The gene calls are TRBV18 and TRBJ2-1. There are 15 residues in the CDR3. The V gene's germline CDR1 is KGHSH and CDR2 LQKENI. The CDR3 reads CASSPFEQANNEQFF.

This chain uses TRBV9 with TRBJ2-7; the D call of TRBD1 rests on TCRdb alone, since no DNA is present to check it. The CDR3 has 17 amino acids. In germline, CDR1 is SGDLS, CDR2 YYNGEE. CDR3 loop: CASSQTPPGTPGDEQYF. The whole variable domain, filled in from reference TRBV9 and TRBJ2-7, reads DSGVTQTPKHLITATGQRVTLRCSPRSGDLSVYWYQQSLDQGLQFLIQYYNGEERAKGNILERFSAQQFPDLHSELNLSSLELGDSALYFCASSQTPPGTPGDEQYFGPGTRLTVT.

The J gene is TRBJ1-2, the V gene TRBV4-2; checking the TCRdb D call of TRBD1 is not possible without DNA. Germline loops: CDR1 LGHNA, CDR2 YNFKEQ. The CDR3 loop spans 16 amino acids. This chain's CDR3 is CASSQVGTGTRLGYTF.

The chain has TRBV6-5 and TRBJ1-2; checking the TCRdb D call of TRBD1 is not possible without DNA. Germline-derived CDR1 and CDR2 are MNHEY and SVGAGI. The CDR3 extends over 11 amino acids. CDR3 sequence: CASSTGNGYTF.

This chain connects TRBV7-6 to TRBJ2-1; TCRdb outputs TRBD2, but without DNA this stays unchecked. Germline CDR1 and CDR2: SGHVS and FNYEAQ. CDR3 length: 16 residues. The CDR3 is CASSARGRAFSNEQFF.

V is TRBV6-2 or TRBV6-3 and J is TRBJ2-3; lacking DNA, the TRBD2 call made by TCRdb goes unchecked. The CDR3 spans 14 residues. Germline loops: CDR1 MNHEY, CDR2 SVGEGT. CDR3 region: CASRSPGLLHTQYF.

The V and J genes are TRBV20-1 and TRBJ2-7. There are 11 residues in the CDR3. In germline, CDR1 is DFQATT, CDR2 SNEGSKA (reference sequence). This CDR3 reads CSAYLAYEQYF.

CDR3 in amino acids: CASSPLASGTHSTGGELFF. V and J are TRBV12-3 or TRBV12-4 and TRBJ2-2; TCRdb's D call of TRBD1 is untestable without DNA. The CDR3 runs 19 residues.

This chain joins TRBV29-1 and TRBJ2-7. The CDR3 consists of 11 residues. Germline values: CDR1 SQVTM, CDR2 ANQGSEA. The CDR3 region is CSTRKGYEQYF.

This chain uses TRBV29-1 with TRBJ2-3; TCRdb lists TRBD2, though no DNA is available to test this call. CDR1 is SQVTM and CDR2 is ANQGSEA in the germline V gene. The CDR3 covers 14 residues. CDR3 loop: CSVGGEVVADTQYF.

This chain uses TRBV12-3 or TRBV12-4 with TRBJ1-2. CDR3 length: 14 residues. The CDR3 region is CASKQWEAAYGYTF.

CDR3 protein: CASSLVGSNEKLFF. This chain connects TRBV12-3 or TRBV12-4 to TRBJ1-4. The CDR3 covers 14 residues.

The genes are TRBV20-1 and TRBJ2-1; with no DNA, the TCRdb D assignment of TRBD1 cannot be verified. Germline V gene sequence: CDR1 DFQATT, CDR2 SNEGSKA (reference sequence). The CDR3 has 15 residues. The CDR3 reads CSAPRDGSPYNEQFF.

The chain recombines TRBV6-2 or TRBV6-3 with TRBJ2-1; TCRdb's D call of TRBD1 is untestable without DNA. The CDR3 is 18 amino acids. From germline, CDR1 is MNHEY and CDR2 SVGEGT. CDR3 region: CASSYLQAGVVSYNEQFF.

The chain has TRBV20-1 and TRBJ1-4. This CDR3 region has 14 residues. The germline V gene has CDR1 DFQATT and CDR2 SNEGSKA (reference sequence). CDR3 protein: CSARDDEWGEKLFF.

The chain combines TRBV10-3 with TRBJ1-3. Germline CDR1 reads ENHRY; CDR2 reads SYGVKD. The CDR3 length is 14 residues. The CDR3 here is CAISEPGLADTIYF.

This rearrangement joins TRBV12-3 or TRBV12-4 to TRBJ2-5. This CDR3 has 14 amino acids. The CDR3 here is CASSLATSQETQYF.

The chain uses TRBV12-3 or TRBV12-4 and TRBJ2-5; without DNA, the TCRdb call of TRBD2 cannot be checked. The CDR3 sequence is 15 residues long. CDR3 residues: CASSLWAGAEETQYF.

This chain links TRBV10-3 with TRBJ2-7; TCRdb names TRBD1, which stays unverified in the absence of DNA. The CDR3 covers 12 residues. Germline CDR1 reads ENHRY; CDR2 reads SYGVKD. The CDR3 loop reads CASQGTNYEQYF.

V is TRBV5-1 and J is TRBJ1-1; TCRdb proposes TRBD1, but this gene call is untestable without DNA. CDR1 and CDR2 (germline): SGHRS, YFSETQ. The CDR3 contains 15 residues. CDR3 region: CASSLVAQGKSEAFF.

The V and J genes are TRBV12-3 or TRBV12-4 and TRBJ2-3; TCRdb's assignment of TRBD2 cannot be checked, as there is no DNA. The CDR3 is 16 residues long. CDR3 residues: CASSVGLAAESDTQYF.

This rearrangement joins TRBV5-1 to TRBJ2-1. The CDR3 has 12 residues. Germline loops: CDR1 SGHRS, CDR2 YFSETQ. Here the CDR3 reads CASSLDLYEQFF.